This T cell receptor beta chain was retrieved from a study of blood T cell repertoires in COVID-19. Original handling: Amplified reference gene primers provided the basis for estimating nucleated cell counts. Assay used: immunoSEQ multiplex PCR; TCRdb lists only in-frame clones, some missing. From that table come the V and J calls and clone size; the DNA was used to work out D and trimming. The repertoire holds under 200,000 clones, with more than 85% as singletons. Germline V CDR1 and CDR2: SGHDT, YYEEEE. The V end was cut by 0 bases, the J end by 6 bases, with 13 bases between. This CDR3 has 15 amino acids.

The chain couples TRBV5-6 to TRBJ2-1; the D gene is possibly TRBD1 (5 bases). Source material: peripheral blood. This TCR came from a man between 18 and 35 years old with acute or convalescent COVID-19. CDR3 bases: TGTGCCAGCAGCTTGGCTCAGGGCCTTGTCAATGAGCAGTTCTTC. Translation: CASSLAQGLVNEQFF.